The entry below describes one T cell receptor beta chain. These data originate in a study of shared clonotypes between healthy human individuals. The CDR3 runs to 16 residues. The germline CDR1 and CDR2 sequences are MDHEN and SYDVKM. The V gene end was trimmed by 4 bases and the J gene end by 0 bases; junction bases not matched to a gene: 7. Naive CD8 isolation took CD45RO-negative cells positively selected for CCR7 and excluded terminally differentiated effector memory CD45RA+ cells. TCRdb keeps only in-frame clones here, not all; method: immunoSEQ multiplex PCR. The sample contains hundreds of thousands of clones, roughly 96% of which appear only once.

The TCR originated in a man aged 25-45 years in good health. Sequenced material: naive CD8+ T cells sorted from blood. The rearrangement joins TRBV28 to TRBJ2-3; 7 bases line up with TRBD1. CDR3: CASSSLWGQSTDTQYF. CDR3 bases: TGTGCCAGCAGTTCCCTCTGGGGACAGAGCACAGATACGCAGTATTTT.